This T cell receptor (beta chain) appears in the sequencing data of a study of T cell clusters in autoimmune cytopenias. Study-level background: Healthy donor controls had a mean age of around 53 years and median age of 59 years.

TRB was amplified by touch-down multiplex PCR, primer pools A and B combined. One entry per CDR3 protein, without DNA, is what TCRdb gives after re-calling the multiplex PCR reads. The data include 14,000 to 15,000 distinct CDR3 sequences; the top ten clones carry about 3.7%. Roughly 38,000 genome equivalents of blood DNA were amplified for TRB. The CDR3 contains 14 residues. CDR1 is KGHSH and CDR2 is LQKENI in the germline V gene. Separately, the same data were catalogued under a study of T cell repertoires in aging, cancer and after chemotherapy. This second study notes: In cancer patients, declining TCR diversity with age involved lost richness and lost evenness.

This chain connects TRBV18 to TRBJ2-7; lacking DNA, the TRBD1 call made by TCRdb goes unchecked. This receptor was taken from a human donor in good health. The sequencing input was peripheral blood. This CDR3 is CASSPGDRGYEQYF.